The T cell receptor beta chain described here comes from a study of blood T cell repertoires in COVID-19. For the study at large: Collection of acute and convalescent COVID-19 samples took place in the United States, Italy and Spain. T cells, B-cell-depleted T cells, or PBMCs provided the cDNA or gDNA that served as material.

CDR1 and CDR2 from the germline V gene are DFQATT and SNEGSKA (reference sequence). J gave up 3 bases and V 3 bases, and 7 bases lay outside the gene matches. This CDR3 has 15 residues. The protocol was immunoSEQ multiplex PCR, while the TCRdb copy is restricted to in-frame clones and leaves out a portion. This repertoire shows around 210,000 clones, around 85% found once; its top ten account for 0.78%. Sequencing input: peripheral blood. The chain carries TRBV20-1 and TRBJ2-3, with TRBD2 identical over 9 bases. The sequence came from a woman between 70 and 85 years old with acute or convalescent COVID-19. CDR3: CSASFLSGRTDTQYF. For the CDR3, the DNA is TGCAGTGCTAGTTTCCTTAGCGGGAGAACAGATACGCAGTATTTT.